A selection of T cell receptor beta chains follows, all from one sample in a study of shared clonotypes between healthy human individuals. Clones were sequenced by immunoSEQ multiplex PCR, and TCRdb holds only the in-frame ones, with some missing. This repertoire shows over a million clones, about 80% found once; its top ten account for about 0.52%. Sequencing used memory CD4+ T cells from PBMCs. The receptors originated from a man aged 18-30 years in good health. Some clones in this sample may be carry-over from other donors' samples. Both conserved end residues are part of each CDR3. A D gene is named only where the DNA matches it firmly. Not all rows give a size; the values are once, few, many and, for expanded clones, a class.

CASSSSRDGTYEQYF TGTGCCAGCAGCTCATCCCGGGACGGAACCTACGAGCAGTACTTC TRBJ2-7 . TRBV5-6 .
CASSLGYGGMGTDTQYF TGCGCCAGCAGCTTGGGGTACGGCGGGATGGGCACAGATACGCAGTATTTT TRBJ2-3 . TRBV5-1 .
CASSSGTIRGGYTF TGTGCCAGCAGTTCCGGGACAATCCGCGGGGGCTACACCTTC TRBJ1-2 . TRBV28 .
CASSLNARTSGNTIYF TGTGCCAGCAGCTTAAACGCGCGGACATCTGGAAACACCATATATTTT TRBJ1-3 . TRBV7-6 .
CSVWGAGTQYF TGCAGCGTTTGGGGGGCCGGGACCCAGTACTTC TRBJ2-5 . TRBV29-1 .
CASSQNLEVPRLYGYTF TGTGCCAGCTCACAGAACCTCGAGGTTCCCCGCCTCTATGGCTACACCTTC TRBJ1-2 . TRBV18 .
CASSLDLSYGYTF TGTGCCAGCAGCTTAGACCTCAGCTATGGCTACACCTTC TRBJ1-2 . TRBV5-5 .
CASSLGAQGRSPLHF TGTGCCAGCAGCTTGGGGGCGCAGGGGCGGTCACCCCTCCACTTT TRBJ1-6 . TRBV5-6 .
CASSYELNTEAFF TGTGCCAGCAGTTACGAGCTAAACACTGAAGCTTTCTTT TRBJ1-1 few TRBV6-5 .
CASSGTYIGSTEAFF TGCGCCAGCAGCGGGACCTACATAGGGAGCACTGAAGCTTTCTTT TRBJ1-1 . TRBV5-1 .
CASSPGQGYNEQFF TGCGCCAGCAGCCCGGGACAGGGGTACAATGAGCAGTTCTTC TRBJ2-1 . TRBV5-1 TRBD1
CATSRLGQGGDEQFF TGTGCCACCAGCCGTCTGGGACAGGGGGGAGATGAGCAGTTCTTC TRBJ2-1 . TRBV15 TRBD1
CASSKWEADTQYF TGTGCCAGTAGTAAGTGGGAGGCAGATACGCAGTATTTT TRBJ2-3 . TRBV19 .
CASSLGYGVLSHYGYTF TGTGCCAGCAGCTTAGGGTATGGGGTGCTCTCCCACTATGGCTACACCTTC TRBJ1-2 . TRBV7-6 .
CASSLYPLNGYTF TGTGCCAGCAGTTTATACCCCCTGAATGGCTACACCTTC TRBJ1-2 . TRBV28 .
CASSHKDRDEKLFF TGTGCCAGCAGTCACAAAGACAGGGATGAAAAACTGTTTTTT TRBJ1-4 few TRBV2 TRBD1
CASSETSGNTDTQYF TGTGCCAGCAGCGAAACTAGCGGCAACACAGATACGCAGTATTTT TRBJ2-3 . TRBV9 TRBD2
CASSVAGVREQYF TGTGCCAGCAGCGTAGCGGGAGTAAGGGAGCAGTACTTC TRBJ2-5 . TRBV25-1 TRBD2
CASSLNTGNYEQYF TGTGCCAGCAGCCTCAACACAGGGAACTACGAGCAGTACTTC TRBJ2-7 . TRBV5-4 .
CSASSPEAFF TGCAGTGCGAGCTCCCCTGAAGCTTTCTTT TRBJ1-1 . TRBV20-1 .
CASSAGQGAGDEQFF TGCGCCAGCAGCGCGGGACAGGGGGCAGGAGACGAGCAGTTCTTC TRBJ2-1 . TRBV5-1 TRBD1
CASSFTRDRGETQYF TGTGCCAGCAGCTTCACACGAGACAGGGGAGAGACCCAGTACTTC TRBJ2-5 . TRBV11-2 TRBD1
CASSVRGTANNQPQHF TGTGCCAGCAGCGTAAGGGGGACAGCGAACAATCAGCCCCAGCATTTT TRBJ1-5 few TRBV7-8 TRBD1
CASSFTGLAGGSEQYF TGTGCCAGCAGTTTCACGGGACTAGCGGGAGGGTCGGAGCAGTACTTC TRBJ2-7 . TRBV27 TRBD2
CASSGIDGRKNGYTIYF TGCGCCAGCAGCGGAATAGACGGACGCAAGAATGGGTACACCATATATTTT TRBJ1-3 . TRBV5-1 .
CASSPGTSGRIGETQYF TGTGCCAGCAGCCCCGGGACTAGCGGGAGGATAGGAGAGACCCAGTACTTC TRBJ2-5 once TRBV7-9 TRBD2
CASSPMGGPLNEQFF TGTGCCAGCAGCCCGATGGGAGGGCCTTTAAATGAGCAGTTCTTC TRBJ2-1 once TRBV9 TRBD2
CASSDTGVGKLFF TGTGCCAGCAGTGACACCGGGGTTGGAAAACTGTTTTTT TRBJ1-4 . TRBV6-1 .
CASRDQGALNEKLFF TGCGCCAGCAGGGACCAGGGGGCCCTTAATGAAAAACTGTTTTTT TRBJ1-4 . TRBV5-1 TRBD1
CASSPASGRFNEQFF TGTGCCAGCTCACCGGCTAGCGGGAGGTTCAATGAGCAGTTCTTC TRBJ2-1 many TRBV18 TRBD2